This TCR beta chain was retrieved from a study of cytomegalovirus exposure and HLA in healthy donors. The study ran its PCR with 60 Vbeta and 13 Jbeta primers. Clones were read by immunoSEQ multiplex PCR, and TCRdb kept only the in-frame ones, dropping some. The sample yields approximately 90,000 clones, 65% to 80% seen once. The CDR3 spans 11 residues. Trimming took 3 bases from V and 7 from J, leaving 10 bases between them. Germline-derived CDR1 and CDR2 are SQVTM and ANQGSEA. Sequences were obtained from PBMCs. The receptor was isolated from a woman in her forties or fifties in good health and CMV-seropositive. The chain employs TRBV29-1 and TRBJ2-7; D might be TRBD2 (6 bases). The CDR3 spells CSVDSGLEQYF. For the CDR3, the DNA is TGCAGCGTTGATTCGGGACTTGAGCAGTACTTC.